The 19 T cell receptor beta chains reported below all come from one sample, sequenced in a study of brain T cells in children with intractable seizures. The table came from immunoSEQ multiplex PCR; TCRdb's copy has only in-frame clones and leaves some out. The table shows tens of thousands of clones, with about 93% occurring only once. The sample was peripheral blood, taken at surgery. The receptors here all came from a boy in the first two years of life with tuberous sclerosis and intractable seizures.

The chain joins TRBV25-1 to TRBJ1-2; a possible D gene is TRBD1 (6 bases). The CDR3 is made up of 12 amino acids. Germline loops: CDR1 MGHDK, CDR2 SYGVNS. The V gene lost 6 bases and the J gene lost 2 bases, with 7 bases spanning the gap. The CDR3 sequence: CASRGGNYGYTF. CDR3 DNA: TGTGCCAGCAGAGGGGGAAACTATGGCTACACCTTC.

J is TRBJ1-4 and V is TRBV7-2, with D perhaps matching TRBD1 (5 bases). CDR1 SGHTA and CDR2 FQGNSA come from the germline V gene. Between the trimmed V and J ends, which lost 4 bases and 0 bases, there was a span of 9 bases. There are 15 residues in the CDR3. This chain's CDR3 is CASSWGLATNEKLFF. For the CDR3, the DNA is TGTGCCAGCAGCTGGGGACTCGCAACTAATGAAAAACTGTTTTTT.

The chain employs TRBV6-6 and TRBJ1-2; no clear D gene. The CDR3 extends over 13 amino acids. Germline V gene lookup returns CDR1 MNHNY and CDR2 SVGAGI (reference sequence). The ends were cut back, 6 bases at V and 2 bases at J, with 10 bases in the middle. The CDR3 DNA follows: TGTGCCAGCAGCGTAGACAAGAACTATGGCTACACCTTC. This gives the protein CASSVDKNYGYTF.

The chain has TRBV7-9 and TRBJ1-1; no definite D call. CDR3 length: 15 amino acids. Germline values: CDR1 SEHNR, CDR2 FQNEAQ (reference sequence). V gave up 2 bases and J gave up 4 bases, with 14 bases separating them. In nucleotides, the CDR3 is TGTGCCAGCAGCTTAATGGCAGCCGGATTCACTGAAGCTTTCTTT. This translates into CASSLMAAGFTEAFF.

As for this clone: The same CDR3 arises from other DNA sequences in this sample as well. This chain links TRBV24-1 with TRBJ2-2, with 8 bases identical to TRBD1. V lost 4 bases and J lost 1; bases outside the gene matches: 4. Looked up from germline, CDR1 is KGHDR and CDR2 is SFDVKD. The CDR3 length is 16 residues. The CDR3 region is CATSDPGQGNTGELFF. In DNA, the CDR3 is TGTGCCACCAGTGACCCCGGACAGGGGAACACCGGGGAGCTGTTTTTT.

The V call is TRBV4-2, the J call TRBJ1-4, with a possible D match to TRBD1 (5 bases). Germline CDR1 and CDR2: LGHNA and YNFKEQ. Trimming cost V 0 bases and J 7 bases, with 12 bases left between them. This CDR3 spans 15 amino acids. CDR3 bases: TGTGCCAGCAGCCAAGAGCAGGGCATGGGTGAAAAACTGTTTTTT. Translating it yields CASSQEQGMGEKLFF.

CDR3 in DNA: TGTGCCAGCAGCGTAGCGCCGGGGGGGAGCTACGAGCAGTACTTC. It specifies CASSVAPGGSYEQYF. This chain connects TRBV9 to TRBJ2-7; 8 nucleotides align to TRBD2. V lost 0 bases, J lost 3 bases, and 5 bases stayed unmatched. Germline CDR1 SGDLS, CDR2 YYNGEE. This CDR3 contains 15 residues.

The chain joins TRBV5-5 to TRBJ2-6; D unresolved. Between the trimmed V and J ends, which lost 1 base and 2 bases, there was a span of 4 bases. CDR1 SGHKS and CDR2 YYEKEE come from the germline V gene (reference sequence). CDR3 length: 14 amino acids. The CDR3 nucleotides read TGTGCCAGCAGCTTGTTAACTGGGGCCAACGTCCTGACTTTC. Translating it yields CASSLLTGANVLTF.

This clone occurred once. The chain combines TRBV6-5 with TRBJ2-1, with D possibly matching TRBD1 (5 bases). The ends were cut back, 7 bases at V and 6 bases at J, with 19 bases in the middle. CDR1 is MNHEY, CDR2 SVGAGI, per germline. The CDR3 consists of 15 residues. CDR3 sequence reads: CASTRGHRPFNEQFF. The CDR3 region has the DNA TGTGCCAGCACCAGAGGACACCGACCCTTCAATGAGCAGTTCTTC.

This rearrangement joins TRBV6-1 to TRBJ2-7, with TRBD2 identical over 12 bases. V shed 2 bases and J 2 bases; nucleotides not matched to a gene: 7. There are 17 residues in the CDR3. From germline, CDR1 is MNHNS and CDR2 SASEGT. The CDR3 nucleotides are TGTGCCAGCAGTGAAACGGGGTGGACTAGCGGGACCTACGAGCAGTACTTC. This sequence encodes CASSETGWTSGTYEQYF.

The V call is TRBV5-4, the J call TRBJ2-3; 11 bases fit TRBD2. This CDR3 contains 18 residues. The germline gives CDR1 SGHNT, CDR2 YYREEE (reference sequence). Unmatched junction bases numbered 12, after V lost 0 bases and J lost 6 bases. The DNA of the CDR3 is TGTGCCAGCAGCTTGGGACTAGCGGGACGACCTGGGCGGGATACGCAGTATTTT. Its protein is CASSLGLAGRPGRDTQYF.

This rearrangement joins TRBV6-5 to TRBJ1-3; perhaps TRBD1 as D (5 bases). The V and J ends lost 8 bases and 1 base respectively, with 12 bases between them. Germline CDR1 and CDR2: MNHEY and SVGAGI. This CDR3 spans 14 amino acids. The CDR3 sequence: CASLYGGSGNTIYF. Written as DNA, the CDR3 is TGTGCCAGCCTTTACGGGGGTTCTGGAAACACCATATATTTT.

The chain links TRBV7-9 to TRBJ2-2, with no clear D. This CDR3 contains 13 residues. Trimming cost V 5 bases and J 1 base, with 5 bases left between them. Germline assignment: CDR1 SEHNR and CDR2 FQNEAQ (reference sequence). CDR3 DNA sequence: TGTGCCAGCAGCCCGGAGAACACCGGGGAGCTGTTTTTT. It translates to CASSPENTGELFF.

The rearrangement uses TRBV6-5 and TRBJ2-7; a weak D match, TRBD2 (5 bases). Germline V gene data show CDR1 as MNHEY and CDR2 as SVGAGI. The CDR3 totals 13 residues. V gave up 10 bases and J gave up 5 bases, with 18 bases separating them. The CDR3 nucleotides are TGTGCCACGGGGAAGGTGTCCCTGGACGAGCAGTACTTC. The encoded protein is CATGKVSLDEQYF.

V usage is TRBV7-3 and J usage is TRBJ2-1, with 10 bases aligning to TRBD2. The CDR3 has 15 residues. CDR1 is SGHTA, CDR2 FQGTGA, per germline. After removal of 4 bases from V and 3 bases from J, the junction contained 3 bases not matched to a gene. DNA for the CDR3: TGTGCCAGCAGCTCGGGGACTAGCGACTACAATGAGCAGTTCTTC. Amino acid sequence: CASSSGTSDYNEQFF.

The rearrangement joins TRBV3-1 (or the pseudogene TRBV3-2) to TRBJ1-1; 9 bases fit TRBD1. The CDR3 is 15 amino acids. From germline, CDR1 is LGHDT and CDR2 YNNKEL (reference sequence). V was pared by 4 bases and J by 1 base, with 4 bases of the junction left unmatched. The DNA for the CDR3 is TGTGCCAGCAGCCTAGGACAGGGGACGAACACTGAAGCTTTCTTT. It codes for CASSLGQGTNTEAFF.

The CDR3 here is CASSSGWSPLHF. The CDR3 bases are TGTGCCAGCAGTTCCGGGTGGTCACCCCTCCACTTT. The chain joins TRBV6-5 to TRBJ1-6; no firm D call. Per germline, CDR1 MNHEY and CDR2 SVGAGI. This CDR3 is 12 amino acids long. V gave up 4 bases and J gave up 10 bases, with 8 bases separating them.

The CDR3 reads CASSLDMNTEAFF. CDR3 coding DNA: TGTGCCAGCAGCCTAGACATGAACACTGAAGCTTTCTTT. The chain recombines TRBV4-2 with TRBJ1-1; D remains ambiguous. This CDR3 is built from 13 residues. CDR1 is LGHNA and CDR2 is YNFKEQ in the germline V gene. The V and J ends lost 4 bases and 0 bases respectively, with 6 bases between them.

The chain has TRBV2 and TRBJ2-3; 9 bases align to TRBD1. The CDR3 is 13 amino acids. CDR1 and CDR2 from the germline V gene are SNHLY and FYNNEI. V trimming: 9 bases; J trimming: 7 bases; junction bases outside the gene matches: 8. In DNA form, the CDR3 reads TGTGCCAGTTCCGGGACAGGGTCAAATACGCAGTATTTT. Translation gives CASSGTGSNTQYF.